What follows are 18 T cell receptor beta chains derived from one specimen sequenced in a study of multiple sclerosis patients with progressive multifocal leukoencephalopathy. Time point described: time of PML onset. Sequenced by immunoSEQ multiplex PCR; TCRdb stores in-frame clones only, minus some. The sample lists about 31,000 clones, around 85% seen once, with around 12% in the top ten. Specimen: PBMCs, collected from a patient treated with natalizumab. These TCRs come from a woman between 25 and 40 years old with progressive multifocal leukoencephalopathy.

There are a few counts of this clone. The chain combines TRBV18 with TRBJ1-2, with D perhaps TRBD1 (5 bases). Germline assignment: CDR1 KGHSH and CDR2 LQKENI. CDR3 length: 12 amino acids. Between the trimmed V and J ends, which lost 6 bases and 7 bases, there was a span of 12 bases. The CDR3 DNA sequence: TGTGCCAGCTCCCCGGGGGGAACTGGCTACACCTTC. This translates into CASSPGGTGYTF. Based on the CDR3 plus reference TRBV18 and TRBJ1-2, the full variable domain is NAGVMQNPRHLVRRRGQEARLRCSPMKGHSHVYWYRQLPEEGLKFMVYLQKENIIDESGMPKERFSAEFPKEGPSILRIQQVVRGDSAAYFCASSPGGTGYTFGSGTRLTVV.

The chain carries TRBV27 and TRBJ1-6, with D tentatively TRBD1 (6 bases). V was clipped by 3 bases and J by 3 bases, with 15 bases between them. CDR1 is MNHEY, CDR2 SMNVEV, per germline (reference sequence). This CDR3 is built from 17 residues. CDR3 nucleotides: TGTGCCAGCAGTTTCGGAGTCAGGGGCAACTATAATTCACCCCTCCACTTT. It specifies CASSFGVRGNYNSPLHF.

The V gene is TRBV7-9, the J gene TRBJ2-2; possibly TRBD1 or TRBD2 for D (5 bases each). In germline, CDR1 is SEHNR, CDR2 FQNEAQ (reference sequence). The CDR3 has 14 residues. V lost 6 bases and J 4 bases, leaving 12 bases between the germline ends. CDR3 in amino acids: CASRPGSGTGELFF. The CDR3 DNA follows: TGTGCCAGCAGACCAGGGAGCGGCACCGGGGAGCTGTTTTTT.

This clone was seen once. The chain recombines TRBV9 with TRBJ2-3; no clear D gene. Trimming removed 1 base at V and 2 bases at J, with 14 bases between. Germline CDR1 reads SGDLS; CDR2 reads YYNGEE. This CDR3 has 16 amino acids. CDR3 region: CASSVTSRLYTDTQYF. DNA for the CDR3: TGTGCCAGCAGCGTAACTTCGAGACTCTACACAGATACGCAGTATTTT.

CDR3 nucleotide sequence: TGTGCCAGCTCACCGGCCGGGGGATTCGACACTGAAGCTTTCTTT. This encodes CASSPAGGFDTEAFF. The chain uses TRBV18 and TRBJ1-1; perhaps TRBD1 as D (5 bases). This CDR3 comprises 15 residues. Looked up from germline, CDR1 is KGHSH and CDR2 is LQKENI. V was shortened by 3 bases and J by 3 bases, with 14 bases between the two germline ends. The full variable domain, with the rest looked up from reference TRBV18 and TRBJ1-1, is NAGVMQNPRHLVRRRGQEARLRCSPMKGHSHVYWYRQLPEEGLKFMVYLQKENIIDESGMPKERFSAEFPKEGPSILRIQQVVRGDSAAYFCASSPAGGFDTEAFFGQGTRLTVV.

This clone was seen once. V gene TRBV5-5 combines with J gene TRBJ1-1, with 7 positions matching TRBD1. J was trimmed by 5 bases and V by 1 base; bases with no gene match: 11. The CDR3 is 16 residues long. CDR1 and CDR2 (germline): SGHKS, YYEKEE (reference sequence). CDR3 loop: CASSLSLPGGGTEAFF. The CDR3 DNA reads as TGTGCCAGCAGCTTGTCGCTTCCAGGGGGAGGGACTGAAGCTTTCTTT.

This sequence joins TRBV6-1 and TRBJ1-2, with TRBD1 identical over 7 bases. Trimming at V came to 4 bases and at J to 6 bases, leaving 11 bases not matched to a gene. The CDR3 spans 15 residues. Germline V gene lookup returns CDR1 MNHNS and CDR2 SASEGT. The CDR3 region has the DNA TGTGCCAGCAGTGGCCTGGGACAGATTAAGGATGGCTACACCTTC. Amino acids: CASSGLGQIKDGYTF.

With respect to this clone: Other DNA variants within this sample encode the same CDR3. V and J are TRBV30 and TRBJ1-3; D gene unclear. Trimming removed 5 bases from V and 1 base from J, with 12 bases in between. Germline CDR1 is GTSNPN and CDR2 is SVGIG (reference sequence). CDR3 length: 14 amino acids. The CDR3 sequence: CAWSQTGSGNTIYF. The CDR3 DNA follows: TGTGCCTGGTCACAGACGGGATCTGGAAACACCATATATTTT. Full variable domain (rest looked up from reference TRBV30 and TRBJ1-3): SQTIHQWPATLVQPVGSPLSLECTVEGTSNPNLYWYRQAAGRGLQLLFYSVGIGQISSEVPQNLSASRPQDRQFILSSKKLLLSDSGFYLCAWSQTGSGNTIYFGEGSWLTVV.

The chain combines TRBV19 with TRBJ2-1, with 11 bases aligning to TRBD1. V trimming: 7 bases; J trimming: 7 bases; junction bases outside the gene matches: 12. In germline, CDR1 is LNHDA, CDR2 SQIVND (reference sequence). The CDR3 extends over 16 amino acids. The CDR3 here is CASTHGTGGGGNEQFF. The CDR3 DNA sequence: TGTGCCAGTACTCACGGGACAGGGGGTGGAGGTAATGAGCAGTTCTTC.

The J gene is TRBJ2-5, the V gene TRBV6-5, with D perhaps TRBD1 (5 bases). V lost 7 bases to trimming and J lost 5 bases, with 20 bases between them. The CDR3 extends over 15 amino acids. Germline V CDR1 and CDR2: MNHEY, SVGAGI. The CDR3 DNA follows: TGTGCCAGCACCTCTGGGGCCGGCGTTGGGGAGACCCAGTACTTC. Protein sequence: CASTSGAGVGETQYF.

The count of this clone is one. The chain links TRBV7-5 to TRBJ2-7; the table's D gene call, TRBD1, was not cross checked with the DNA. TRBV7-5 is a recognized pseudogene. The CDR3 has 14 residues. Here the CDR3 DNA reads TGTGCCAGCAGCCTAGACTTACAGGGTCGCGAGCAGTACTTC. It translates to CASSLDLQGREQYF.

The chain uses TRBV6-1 and TRBJ2-5; D is unresolved. Germline V gene data show CDR1 as MNHNS and CDR2 as SASEGT. This CDR3 region has 12 residues. The V and J ends lost 8 bases and 1 base respectively, with 8 bases between them. CDR3 in amino acids: CASGRSQETQYF. The DNA of the CDR3 is TGTGCCAGCGGACGGTCCCAAGAGACCCAGTACTTC.

The rearrangement links TRBV5-4 to TRBJ2-4, with D possibly TRBD2 on 6 matching bases. Germline V gene lookup returns CDR1 SGHNT and CDR2 YYREEE (reference sequence). This CDR3 is 15 amino acids long. The V end lost 4 bases, the J end lost 0 bases, and 11 bases lay between the germline ends. CDR3 sequence reads: CASSPGGLAKNIQYF. The CDR3 DNA reads as TGTGCCAGCAGCCCTGGGGGGTTAGCCAAAAACATTCAGTACTTC.

The chain couples TRBV7-9 to TRBJ1-2; D gene uncertain. Germline V gene lookup returns CDR1 SEHNR and CDR2 FQNEAQ (reference sequence). V lost 1 base and J lost 8, with 14 bases in between. The CDR3 has 14 residues. This CDR3 is CASSLGAPGRGYTF. CDR3 DNA: TGTGCCAGCAGCTTAGGGGCACCCGGACGAGGCTACACCTTC.

V gene TRBV29-1 combines with J gene TRBJ2-6; TRBD1 aligns across 7 bases. CDR1 is SQVTM and CDR2 is ANQGSEA in the germline V gene. The CDR3 consists of 15 residues. Germline trimming cut 4 bases from V and 4 bases from J; bases unmatched to any gene: 7. CDR3 region: CSVVQTGVGANVLTF. The DNA for the CDR3 is TGCAGCGTTGTCCAAACAGGGGTCGGGGCCAACGTCCTGACTTTC.

The V gene is TRBV4-3, the J gene TRBJ1-5; no definite D call. Germline CDR1 LGHNA, CDR2 YSLEER. V was clipped by 1 base and J by 1 base, with 8 bases between them. The CDR3 has 15 residues. The CDR3 DNA follows: TGCGCCAGCAGCCAAGTGTTAGGAAGCAATCAGCCCCAGCATTTT. It encodes CASSQVLGSNQPQHF.

The genes are TRBV29-1 and TRBJ1-4; TRBD1 matches 9 bases. The CDR3 extends over 13 amino acids. The germline CDR1 and CDR2 sequences are SQVTM and ANQGSEA. The V and J ends lost 7 bases and 6 bases, in that order; junction bases with no gene match: 6. CDR3 sequence reads: CSAGTGLYEKLFF. The DNA for the CDR3 is TGCAGCGCCGGGACAGGGCTTTATGAAAAACTGTTTTTT.

This clone was detected only a few times. The V and J genes are TRBV5-6 and TRBJ1-1; TRBD1 might be the D (5 bases). Looked up from germline, CDR1 is SGHDT and CDR2 is YYEEEE. The germline V and J ends were trimmed by 0 bases and 5 bases, with 8 bases remaining between them. This CDR3 is built from 13 residues. The CDR3: CASSLVQGTEAFF. Here the CDR3 DNA reads TGTGCCAGCAGCTTGGTCCAGGGTACTGAAGCTTTCTTT.